Sequencing of this T cell receptor beta chain was carried out in a study of neurological immune-mediated disorders. Overall study findings and caveats: None of the CDR3 amino acid sequences of expanded clones recurred across subjects, suggesting private repertoires in all groups.

Template-switch 5'RACE cDNA synthesis added a 10-nucleotide unique molecular identifier. Every sequencing run produced over 190 million TCR-beta sequences, and the sequences from any one run covered 15-18 subjects. TCRdb reprocessed the 5' RACE reads via MiXCR and lists one record per CDR3 protein. Of roughly 25,000 distinct CDR3 sequences detected, approximately 7% appear once; the ten largest clones hold over 4%. 2 million unsorted PBMCs were stored in RNAlater at -80 °C before RNA extraction. The CDR3 is 15 residues long. Germline V gene lookup returns CDR1 MNHEY and CDR2 SVGAGI. The V gene end was trimmed by 4 bases and the J gene end by 5 bases; junction bases not matched to a gene: 6. This clonotype was seen many times. Its specificity is not known.

The sequenced sample was PBMCs. The gene calls are TRBV6-5 and TRBJ1-5, with 9 bases aligning to TRBD1. The sequence was obtained from a woman aged 40-49 years in good health. The CDR3 sequence is CASSSDRGPYQPQHF. CDR3 in DNA: TGTGCCAGCAGTTCGGACAGGGGCCCTTATCAGCCCCAGCATTTT.